The source of this T cell receptor (beta chain) is a study of cytomegalovirus exposure and HLA in healthy donors. About the study: Most genotyped donors, 65% to 90% of roughly 400, had Caucasian-associated genetic ancestry. Overall study results and limits: In a later analysis, DRB1 alleles had the most associated TCRs; HLA-C alleles the fewest.

The PCR made use of 60 Vbeta and 13 Jbeta primers. Repertoires were generated with immunoSEQ multiplex PCR, while TCRdb's copy carries only in-frame clones and drops some. The table includes 110,000 or so clones, about 16% detected once. The CDR3 is made up of 14 amino acids. In germline, CDR1 is MNHEY, CDR2 SVGAGI. The J segment lost 6 bases and the V segment lost 6 bases, leaving 6 bases of the junction unmatched. On this clone itself: What it binds is unknown.

Sequencing input: PBMCs. This chain uses TRBV6-5 with TRBJ1-5; 9 positions match TRBD1. The sequence derives from a female donor in good health and CMV-seronegative. This CDR3 is CASSRGQGRQPQHF. The CDR3 DNA reads TGTGCCAGCAGCCGCGGACAGGGGCGTCAGCCCCAGCATTTT.